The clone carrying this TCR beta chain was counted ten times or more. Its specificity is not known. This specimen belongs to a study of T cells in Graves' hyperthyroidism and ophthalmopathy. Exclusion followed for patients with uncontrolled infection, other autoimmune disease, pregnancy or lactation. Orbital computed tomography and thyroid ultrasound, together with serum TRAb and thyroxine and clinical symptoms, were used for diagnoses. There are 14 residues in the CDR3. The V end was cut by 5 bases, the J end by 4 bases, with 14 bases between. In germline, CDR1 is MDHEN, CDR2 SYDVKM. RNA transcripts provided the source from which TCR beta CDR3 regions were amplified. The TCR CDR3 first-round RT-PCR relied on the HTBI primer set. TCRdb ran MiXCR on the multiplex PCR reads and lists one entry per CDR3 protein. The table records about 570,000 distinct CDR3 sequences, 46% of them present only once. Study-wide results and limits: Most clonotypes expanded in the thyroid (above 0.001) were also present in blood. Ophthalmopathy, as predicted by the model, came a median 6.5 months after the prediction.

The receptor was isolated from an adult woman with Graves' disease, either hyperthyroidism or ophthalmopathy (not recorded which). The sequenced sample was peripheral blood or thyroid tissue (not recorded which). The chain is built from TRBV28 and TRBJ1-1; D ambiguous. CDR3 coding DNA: TGTGCCAGCAGTCCCCCCCGAGGTTTCACTGAAGCTTTCTTT. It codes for CASSPPRGFTEAFF.